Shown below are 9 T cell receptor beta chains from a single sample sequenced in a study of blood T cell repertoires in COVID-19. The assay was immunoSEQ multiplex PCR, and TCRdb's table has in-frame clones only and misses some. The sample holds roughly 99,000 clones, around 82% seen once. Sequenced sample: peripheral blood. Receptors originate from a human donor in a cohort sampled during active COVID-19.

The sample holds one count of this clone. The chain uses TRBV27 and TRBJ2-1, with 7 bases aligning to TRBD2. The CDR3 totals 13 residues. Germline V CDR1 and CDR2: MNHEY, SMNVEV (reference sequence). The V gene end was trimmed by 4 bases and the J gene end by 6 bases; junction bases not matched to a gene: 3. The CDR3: CASSWGGPNEQFF. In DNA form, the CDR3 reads TGTGCCAGCAGTTGGGGAGGGCCCAATGAGCAGTTCTTC.

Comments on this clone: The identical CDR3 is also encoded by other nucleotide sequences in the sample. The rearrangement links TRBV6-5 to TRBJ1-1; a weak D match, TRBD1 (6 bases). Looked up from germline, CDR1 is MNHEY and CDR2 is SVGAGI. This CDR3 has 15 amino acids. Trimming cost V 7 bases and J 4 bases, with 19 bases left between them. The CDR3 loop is CASTRAGARGTEAFF. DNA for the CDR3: TGTGCCAGCACTCGTGCAGGGGCCCGGGGCACTGAAGCTTTCTTT.

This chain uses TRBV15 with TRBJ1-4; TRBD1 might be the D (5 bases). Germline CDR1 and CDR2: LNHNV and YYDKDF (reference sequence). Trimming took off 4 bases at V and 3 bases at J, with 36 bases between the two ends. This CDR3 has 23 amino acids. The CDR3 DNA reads TGTGCCACCAGCACCAGCCCGGCCCGGGACGGGGGGTTCTTGGGATTCTCTAATGAAAAACTGTTTTTT. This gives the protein CATSTSPARDGGFLGFSNEKLFF.

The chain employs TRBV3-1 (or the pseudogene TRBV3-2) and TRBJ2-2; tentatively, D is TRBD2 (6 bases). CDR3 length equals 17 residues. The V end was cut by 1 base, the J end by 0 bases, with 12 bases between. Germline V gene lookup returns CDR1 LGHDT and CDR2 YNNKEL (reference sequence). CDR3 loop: CASSQGLALTNTGELFF. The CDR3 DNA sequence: TGTGCCAGCAGCCAAGGGCTAGCGCTGACGAACACCGGGGAGCTGTTTTTT.

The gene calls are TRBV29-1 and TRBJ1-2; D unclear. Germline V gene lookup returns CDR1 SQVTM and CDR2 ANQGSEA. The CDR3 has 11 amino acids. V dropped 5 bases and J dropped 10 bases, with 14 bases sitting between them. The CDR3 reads CSVNDPGYYTF. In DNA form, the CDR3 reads TGCAGCGTTAATGACCCGGGGTACTACACCTTC.

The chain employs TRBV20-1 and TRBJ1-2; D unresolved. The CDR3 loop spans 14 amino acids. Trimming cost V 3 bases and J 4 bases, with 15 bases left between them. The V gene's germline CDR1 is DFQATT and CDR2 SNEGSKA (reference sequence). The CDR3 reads CSASAPTDIYGYTF. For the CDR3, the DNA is TGCAGTGCTAGTGCCCCCACTGATATCTATGGCTACACCTTC.

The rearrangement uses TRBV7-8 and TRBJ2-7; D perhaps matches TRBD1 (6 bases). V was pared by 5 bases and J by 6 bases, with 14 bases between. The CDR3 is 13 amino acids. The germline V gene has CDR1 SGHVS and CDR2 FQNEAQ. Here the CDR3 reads CASSRYRDGEQYV. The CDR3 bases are TGTGCCAGCAGCCGTTACAGGGACGGCGAGCAGTACGTC.

The CDR3 spells CASSMSGANQPQHF. The CDR3 DNA is TGTGCCAGCAGCATGTCAGGGGCCAATCAGCCCCAGCATTTT. The chain combines TRBV28 with TRBJ1-5; a weak D match, TRBD1 (6 bases). Trimming stripped 6 bases from V and 3 bases from J, with 12 bases between. The CDR3 runs to 14 residues. Germline V gives CDR1 MDHEN, CDR2 SYDVKM. Supplemented by reference TRBV28 and TRBJ1-5, the full variable domain reads DVKVTQSSRYLVKRTGEKVFLECVQDMDHENMFWYRQDPGLGLRLIYFSYDVKMKEKGDIPEGYSVSREKKERFSLILESASTNQTSMYLCASSMSGANQPQHFGDGTRLSIL.

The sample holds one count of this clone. CDR3 in DNA: TGTGCCAGCAGCTTAAACTCAGGGGTAAAACTGTTTTTT. Translating it yields CASSLNSGVKLFF. This sequence joins TRBV7-2 and TRBJ1-4, with TRBD1 as a possible D gene (6 bases). Germline lookup yields CDR1 SGHTA and CDR2 FQGNSA. The V gene lost 2 bases and the J gene lost 10 bases, with 11 bases spanning the gap. The length of the CDR3 is 13 residues. Together with reference TRBV7-2 and TRBJ1-4, the CDR3 gives the full variable domain: GAGVSQSPSNKVTEKGKDVELRCDPISGHTALYWYRQSLGQGLEFLIYFQGNSAPDKSGLPSDRFSAERTGGSVSTLTIQRTQQEDSAVYLCASSLNSGVKLFFGSGTQLSVL.